A single sample gave rise to the 9 T cell receptor beta chains below, sequenced in a study of T cells in Graves' hyperthyroidism and ophthalmopathy. TCR beta CDR3 sequences were amplified from RNA transcripts. Primed by the HTBI set, a first-round RT-PCR was run on the TCR CDR3. TCRdb independently ran MiXCR on the multiplex PCR reads; one entry per CDR3 protein. Among hundreds of thousands of distinct CDR3 sequences listed, approximately 15% were seen once. Sequencing input: blood. Source of these receptors: a woman in her twenties or thirties with Graves' hyperthyroidism that later progressed to Graves' ophthalmopathy.

This clonotype was counted ten times or more. The chain combines TRBV18 with TRBJ2-6, with D unresolved. Germline V gene data show CDR1 as KGHSH and CDR2 as LQKENI. CDR3 length equals 14 residues. The V end was cut by 3 bases, the J end by 3 bases, with 6 bases between. This CDR3 reads CASSPPLGANVLTF. The CDR3 DNA reads as TGTGCCAGCTCACCCCCTCTTGGGGCCAACGTCCTGACTTTC.

This clonotype was counted only a few times. CDR3 region: CASSKGQGQETQYF. In DNA form, the CDR3 reads TGTGCCAGTAGTAAAGGACAGGGCCAAGAGACCCAGTACTTC. The chain carries TRBV19 and TRBJ2-5; 8 bases line up with TRBD1. CDR1 is LNHDA, CDR2 SQIVND, per germline (reference sequence). This CDR3 has 14 residues. With 4 bases clipped from V and 1 base from J, the junction kept 2 bases outside the gene matches.

Comment on this clonotype: At one end the junction does not follow the germline gene, possibly because of a read error. This chain joins TRBV11-3 and TRBJ2-1, with D possibly being TRBD2 (7 bases). Germline V gene lookup returns CDR1 SGHNT and CDR2 YENEEA. This CDR3 spans 16 amino acids. CDR3 amino acids: CASSRLGGAIANGQFF. In DNA form, the CDR3 reads TGTGCCAGCAGCCGTCTGGGGGGGGCAATTGCAAATGGGCAGTTCTTC.

This clonotype was counted ten times or more. Written as DNA, the CDR3 is TGTGCCACCGGAGGGCTCTCGGGAGATACGCAGTATTTT. The encoded protein is CATGGLSGDTQYF. This chain uses TRBV24-1 with TRBJ2-3; maybe TRBD2 (6 bases). Germline V gene lookup returns CDR1 KGHDR and CDR2 SFDVKD. V lost 9 bases, J lost 5 bases, and 14 bases lay in between. The CDR3 consists of 13 residues.

This clonotype showed up many times. The rearrangement uses TRBV20-1 and TRBJ2-1, with TRBD1 matching over 7 bases. Germline lookup yields CDR1 DFQATT and CDR2 SNEGSKA (reference sequence). The CDR3 is 14 residues long. Unmatched junction bases numbered 10, after V lost 6 bases and J lost 5 bases. The CDR3 reads CSATPGQTDNEQFF. As DNA, the CDR3 is TGCAGTGCGACCCCGGGACAGACTGACAATGAGCAGTTCTTC.

This clonotype was found many times. The chain links TRBV6-5 to TRBJ2-7, with 9 bases fitting TRBD2. The ends lost 0 bases at V and 4 bases at J; junction bases unmatched: 7. CDR3 length: 16 amino acids. Per the germline V gene, CDR1 is MNHEY and CDR2 is SVGAGI. Here the CDR3 reads CASSYSGGAGGYEQYF. The DNA of the CDR3 is TGTGCCAGCAGTTACTCGGGAGGAGCGGGAGGATACGAGCAGTACTTC.

The chain recombines TRBV9 with TRBJ2-2, with 12 bases fitting TRBD2. V gave up 2 bases and J gave up 4 bases; unmatched junction bases: 3. This CDR3 spans 16 amino acids. Germline-derived CDR1 and CDR2 are SGDLS and YYNGEE. CDR3 loop: CASSVGLAGITGELFF. The CDR3 nucleotides are TGTGCCAGCAGCGTCGGACTAGCGGGAATCACCGGGGAGCTGTTTTTT.

This clonotype appeared many times. The rearrangement uses TRBV29-1 and TRBJ1-2; 8 bases align to TRBD1. The CDR3 length is 17 residues. V trimming: 6 bases; J trimming: 2 bases; junction bases outside the gene matches: 17. Per the germline V gene, CDR1 is SQVTM and CDR2 is ANQGSEA. Here the CDR3 DNA reads TGCAGCGTACAACTCGACAATCTGGACAGGGCCAACTATGGCTACACCTTC. It encodes CSVQLDNLDRANYGYTF.

This clonotype occurred many times. The rearrangement links TRBV11-3 to TRBJ2-3, with D perhaps assigned TRBD1 or TRBD2 (6 bases each). The germline V gene has CDR1 SGHNT and CDR2 YENEEA. Deletions cut 6 bases from V and 5 bases from J, with 15 bases between. The CDR3 totals 14 residues. CDR3 amino acids: CASSPGGRRDTQYF. CDR3 nucleotides: TGTGCCAGCAGTCCCGGGGGCCGTAGAGATACGCAGTATTTT.